Below, 9 T cell receptor beta chains from the same sample are listed, as sequenced in a study of early T cells in non-severe SARS-CoV-2 infection. TCRdb re-analysed the 5' RACE reads in MiXCR, keeping a single row per CDR3 protein. The sample holds about 80,000 distinct CDR3 sequences, about 12% seen once. Sequenced material: whole blood, taken at baseline. These TCRs come from an adult who was a healthcare worker with PCR-confirmed SARS-CoV-2 infection or an uninfected control (not recorded which). The donor label of this sample is uncertain.

This clonotype was seen a few times. This chain links TRBV27 with TRBJ2-7, with D unclear. Germline V lookup: CDR1 MNHEY, CDR2 SMNVEV (reference sequence). V was pared by 5 bases and J by 2 bases, with 13 bases between. The CDR3 extends over 14 amino acids. The CDR3 DNA reads as TGTGCCAGCAGTCCAGCTCTCAGGACCTACGAGCAGTACTTC. Amino acids: CASSPALRTYEQYF.

V gene TRBV5-6 combines with J gene TRBJ2-3, with D hard to call. The CDR3 spans 16 residues. Germline values: CDR1 SGHDT, CDR2 YYEEEE. Trimming shortened V by 4 bases and J by 1 base, and 16 bases separated the two germline ends. The CDR3 loop reads CASSPRLERRTDTQYF. DNA for the CDR3: TGTGCCAGCAGCCCGCGCCTGGAGCGCCGCACAGATACGCAGTATTTT.

This chain connects TRBV11-2 to TRBJ1-4, with no clear D. The ends were cut back, 5 bases at V and 8 bases at J, with 9 bases in the middle. Per germline, CDR1 SGHAT and CDR2 FQNNGV. There are 12 residues in the CDR3. The CDR3 coding sequence is TGTGCCAGCAGCCGCCACGGGGAAAAACTGTTTTTT. It codes for CASSRHGEKLFF.

This clonotype has a handful of counts. The rearrangement uses TRBV18 and TRBJ2-1, with TRBD2 matching 11 bases. CDR3 size: 18 residues. Per germline, CDR1 KGHSH and CDR2 LQKENI. The J segment lost 1 base and the V segment lost 0 bases, leaving 5 bases of the junction unmatched. The CDR3 region has the DNA TGTGCCAGCTCACCACCTTACGGACTAGCGGGTTCCTACAATGAGCAGTTCTTC. Encoded protein: CASSPPYGLAGSYNEQFF.

This sequence joins TRBV27 and TRBJ1-5; D gene uncertain. Trimming took off 4 bases at V and 2 bases at J, with 9 bases between the two ends. The length of the CDR3 is 14 residues. Germline lookup yields CDR1 MNHEY and CDR2 SMNVEV (reference sequence). CDR3 nucleotides: TGTGCCAGCAGTTCCACGCGGGGCAATCAGCCCCAGCATTTT. This sequence encodes CASSSTRGNQPQHF.

This clonotype has at least ten counts. This rearrangement joins TRBV3-1 to TRBJ2-7, with D unresolved. From germline, CDR1 is LGHDT and CDR2 YNNKEL (reference sequence). The CDR3 runs 14 residues. Trimming took 1 base from V and 3 from J, leaving 10 bases between them. As DNA, the CDR3 is TGTGCCAGCAGCCAAGTAGGCCACATCTACGAGCAGTACTTC. Translation: CASSQVGHIYEQYF.

There are a few counts of this clonotype. This rearrangement joins TRBV23-1 to TRBJ2-1, with 7 bases aligning to TRBD2. TRBV23-1 is an open reading frame, and its role is uncertain. The CDR3 consists of 14 residues. J lost 3 bases, V lost 6 bases, and 5 bases had no gene match. The CDR3 DNA follows: TGCGCCAGCAGACCCCGGGACTACTACAATGAGCAGTTCTTC. Amino acids: CASRPRDYYNEQFF.

The table lists this clonotype with many counts. The chain recombines TRBV7-3 with TRBJ2-3, with 8 bases that match TRBD2. The CDR3 is made up of 16 amino acids. J gave up 0 bases and V 1 base, and 3 bases lay outside the gene matches. The germline CDR1 and CDR2 sequences are SGHTA and FQGTGA. CDR3 protein: CASSLIAGGSTDTQYF. The DNA for the CDR3 is TGTGCCAGCAGCTTAATTGCGGGAGGCAGCACAGATACGCAGTATTTT. The full variable domain, its missing parts supplied by reference TRBV7-3 and TRBJ2-3, is GAGVSQTPSNKVTEKGKYVELRCDPISGHTALYWYRQSLGQGPEFLIYFQGTGAADDSGLPNDRFFAVRPEGSVSTLKIQRTERGDSAVYLCASSLIAGGSTDTQYFGPGTRLTVL.

This clonotype occurred a few times. V usage is TRBV5-5 and J usage is TRBJ2-3; tentatively, D is TRBD2 (5 bases). The CDR3 length is 15 residues. V dropped 2 bases and J dropped 6 bases, with 16 bases sitting between them. Germline V CDR1 and CDR2: SGHKS, YYEKEE (reference sequence). The CDR3 region has the DNA TGTGCCAGCAGCTTAAGGCTAGCCCTAAGGGATACGCAGTATTTT. It is translated as CASSLRLALRDTQYF.